The present T cell receptor beta chain was sequenced within a study of blood T cell repertoires in COVID-19. Across the whole study: The cDNA or gDNA used as material had been derived from T cells, B-cell-depleted T cells, or PBMCs.

TCRdb's table, derived via immunoSEQ multiplex PCR, lists solely in-frame clones and lacks some. This sample has 200,000 to 250,000 clones, with approximately 90% found just once. The study assigned cohorts using participant-reported clinical history. This TCR derives from a woman under 30 who had recovered from COVID-19. Sequencing used PBMCs or T cells enriched from blood (not recorded which).

The CDR3 region has the DNA TGTGCCAGCAGCTTAGGGACAGGGTACGAAAAACTGTTTTTT. Translation gives CASSLGTGYEKLFF. The rearrangement links TRBV7-8 to TRBJ1-4, with 8 bases identical to TRBD1. Germline trimming cut 1 base from V and 8 bases from J; bases unmatched to any gene: 3. This CDR3 is 14 amino acids long. Germline-derived CDR1 and CDR2 are SGHVS and FQNEAQ.